A selection of T cell receptor beta chains follows, all from one sample in a study of shared clonotypes between healthy human individuals. Measured with immunoSEQ multiplex PCR; TCRdb has only the in-frame clones, and not every one. Of around 2.1 million clones listed, 90% to 95% are singletons. The sequenced sample was naive CD8+ T cells from PBMCs. The receptors shown here come from a man aged 18 to 29 in good health. Some clones in this sample may be carry-over from other donors' samples. Both conserved end residues are part of each CDR3. The order of the fields is V gene, CDR3 protein.

v_gene: TRBV7-6; CDR3aa: CASSSRTGAVSYNEQFF
v_gene: TRBV4-1; CDR3aa: CASSQDLRANTGELFF
v_gene: TRBV9; CDR3aa: CASSPGGLAGVGRYEQYF
v_gene: TRBV18; CDR3aa: CASSSGQGDYGYTF
v_gene: TRBV11-2; CDR3aa: CASIKGLAGITDTQYF
v_gene: TRBV6-1; CDR3aa: CASRDGTGGPYGYTF
v_gene: TRBV7-6; CDR3aa: CASSSRDRGLYEQYF
v_gene: TRBV19; CDR3aa: CASSIGPGNSYNEQFF
v_gene: TRBV9; CDR3aa: CASSVAAGLGETQYF
v_gene: TRBV19; CDR3aa: CASTDTGTHSYEQYF
v_gene: TRBV11-2; CDR3aa: CASSHVSVNGYTF